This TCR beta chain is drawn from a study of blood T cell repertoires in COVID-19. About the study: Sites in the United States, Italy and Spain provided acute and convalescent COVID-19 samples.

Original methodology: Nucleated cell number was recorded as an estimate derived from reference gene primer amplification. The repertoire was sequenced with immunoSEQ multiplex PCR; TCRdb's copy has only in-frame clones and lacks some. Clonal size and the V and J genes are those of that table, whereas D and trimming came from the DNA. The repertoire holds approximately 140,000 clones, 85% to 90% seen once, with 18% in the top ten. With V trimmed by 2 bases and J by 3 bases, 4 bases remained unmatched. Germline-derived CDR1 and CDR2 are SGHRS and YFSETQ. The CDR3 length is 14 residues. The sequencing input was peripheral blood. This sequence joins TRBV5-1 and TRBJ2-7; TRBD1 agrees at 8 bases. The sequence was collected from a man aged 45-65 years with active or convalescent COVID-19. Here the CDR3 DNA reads TGCGCCAGCAGCTTTTTAGACAGGGGCTACGAGCAGTACTTC. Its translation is CASSFLDRGYEQYF.